This entry lists 9 T cell receptor beta chains sequenced from one sample in a study of T cell clonotyping in hematopoietic cell transplantation. Generated by immunoSEQ multiplex PCR, the TCRdb table keeps only in-frame clones and is missing some. The data hold 15,000 to 20,000 clones, with roughly 91% observed a single time. What was sequenced was peripheral blood mononuclear cells. All receptors derive from a man aged 35 to 55 in good health. Some clones in this sample may be carry-over from other donors' samples.

The chain couples TRBV6-5 to TRBJ2-2; 7 bases map to TRBD2. From germline, CDR1 is MNHEY and CDR2 SVGAGI. Losses at the gene ends were 4 bases for V and 3 bases for J; bases not matched to a gene: 2. The CDR3 totals 14 residues. CDR3 bases: TGTGCCAGCAGTTTGGCGGGGGACACCGGGGAGCTGTTTTTT. Translating it yields CASSLAGDTGELFF.

In nucleotides, the CDR3 is TGTGCCAGCAGTTTCACCCGGAACACTGAAGCTTTCTTT. Amino acids: CASSFTRNTEAFF. This rearrangement joins TRBV28 to TRBJ1-1; unclear D gene. Germline CDR1 reads MDHEN; CDR2 reads SYDVKM. This CDR3 region has 13 residues. Trimming took 3 bases from V and 1 from J, leaving 6 bases between them.

The V call is TRBV29-1, the J call TRBJ2-7, with TRBD1 matching 8 bases. The CDR3 totals 11 residues. With V trimmed by 5 bases and J by 5 bases, 2 bases remained unmatched. From germline, CDR1 is SQVTM and CDR2 ANQGSEA. In nucleotides, the CDR3 is TGCAGCGTTTCGACAGGGGACGAGCAGTACTTC. Its protein product is CSVSTGDEQYF.

This clone was seen a single time. The CDR3 here is CSVEEMGGSNYTF. CDR3 nucleotide sequence: TGCAGCGTTGAAGAAATGGGGGGGTCTAACTACACCTTC. The chain carries TRBV29-1 and TRBJ1-2; perhaps TRBD1 as D (5 bases). Per germline, CDR1 SQVTM and CDR2 ANQGSEA. This CDR3 has 13 amino acids. V shed 0 bases and J shed 10 bases, with 15 bases lying between them.

In its sample, this clone was seen once. The chain has TRBV27 and TRBJ1-6; 10 bases fit TRBD1. Germline loops: CDR1 MNHEY, CDR2 SMNVEV (reference sequence). CDR3 length: 16 amino acids. V shed 5 bases, J shed 7 bases, and the junction held 8 bases outside the gene matches. The CDR3 protein is CASSPPGQGINSPLHF. The CDR3 DNA reads as TGTGCCAGCAGTCCGCCGGGACAGGGGATAAATTCACCCCTCCACTTT.

The chain uses TRBV2 and TRBJ1-1, with unresolved D. Trimming shortened V by 5 bases and J by 1 base, and 11 bases separated the two germline ends. CDR1 SNHLY and CDR2 FYNNEI come from the germline V gene. The CDR3 is 14 residues long. The CDR3 bases are TGTGCCAGCAGTTTGATCTCACGGAACACTGAAGCTTTCTTT. This sequence encodes CASSLISRNTEAFF.

V and J are TRBV14 and TRBJ1-5; 7 nucleotides line up with TRBD1. J was trimmed by 3 bases and V by 4 bases; bases with no gene match: 3. Germline V gene lookup returns CDR1 SGHDN and CDR2 FVKESK. CDR3 length: 14 residues. CDR3 sequence reads: CASSPTGYNQPQHF. CDR3 sequence (DNA): TGTGCCAGCAGCCCGACAGGGTACAATCAGCCCCAGCATTTT.

This sequence joins TRBV4-1 and TRBJ1-1, with TRBD1 identical over 7 bases. This CDR3 comprises 15 residues. Looked up from germline, CDR1 is MGHRA and CDR2 is YSYEKL. J gave up 5 bases and V 2 bases, and 8 bases lay outside the gene matches. CDR3 nucleotide sequence: TGCGCCAGCAGCCAAACGAATACAGGGGAGACTGAAGCTTTCTTT. Amino acids: CASSQTNTGETEAFF.

The rearrangement joins TRBV5-1 to TRBJ2-3, with D tentatively TRBD2 (5 bases). Deletions cut 0 bases from V and 5 bases from J, with 16 bases between. Germline V CDR1 and CDR2: SGHRS, YFSETQ. The CDR3 sequence is 16 residues long. CDR3: CASSLGLAAAGDTQYF. CDR3 coding DNA: TGCGCCAGCAGCTTGGGGCTAGCTGCCGCCGGAGATACGCAGTATTTT.